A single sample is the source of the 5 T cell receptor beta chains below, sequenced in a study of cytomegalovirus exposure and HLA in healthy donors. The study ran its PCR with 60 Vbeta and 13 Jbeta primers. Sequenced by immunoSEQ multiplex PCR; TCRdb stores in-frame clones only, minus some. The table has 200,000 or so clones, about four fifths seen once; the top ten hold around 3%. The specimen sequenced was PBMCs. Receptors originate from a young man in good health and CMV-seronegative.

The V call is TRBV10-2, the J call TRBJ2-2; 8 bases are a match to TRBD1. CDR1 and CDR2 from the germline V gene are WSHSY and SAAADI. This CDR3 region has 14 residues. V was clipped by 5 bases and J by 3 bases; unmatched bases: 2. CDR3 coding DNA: TGCGCCAGCAGTCAGACAGGGGACACCGGGGAGCTGTTTTTT. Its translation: CASSQTGDTGELFF.

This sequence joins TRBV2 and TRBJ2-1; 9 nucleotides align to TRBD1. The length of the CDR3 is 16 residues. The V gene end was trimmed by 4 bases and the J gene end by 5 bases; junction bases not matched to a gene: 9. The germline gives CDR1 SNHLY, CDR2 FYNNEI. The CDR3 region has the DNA TGTGCCAGCAGTGGACCCACCGGGACAGGGCACAATGAGCAGTTCTTC. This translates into CASSGPTGTGHNEQFF.

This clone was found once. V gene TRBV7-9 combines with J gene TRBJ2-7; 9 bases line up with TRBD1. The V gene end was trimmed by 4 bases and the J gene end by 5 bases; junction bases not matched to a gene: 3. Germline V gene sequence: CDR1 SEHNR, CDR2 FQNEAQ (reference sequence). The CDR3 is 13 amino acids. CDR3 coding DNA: TGTGCCAGCAGCTGGGACAGGGTAAACGAGCAGTACTTC. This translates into CASSWDRVNEQYF.

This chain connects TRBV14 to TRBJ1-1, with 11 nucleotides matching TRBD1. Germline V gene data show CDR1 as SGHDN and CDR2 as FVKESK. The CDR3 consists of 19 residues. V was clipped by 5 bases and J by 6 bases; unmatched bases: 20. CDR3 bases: TGTGCCAGCAGCTACTTCCCGCCGGGGACAGGGGGGCGGGATCCTGAAGCTTTCTTT. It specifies CASSYFPPGTGGRDPEAFF.

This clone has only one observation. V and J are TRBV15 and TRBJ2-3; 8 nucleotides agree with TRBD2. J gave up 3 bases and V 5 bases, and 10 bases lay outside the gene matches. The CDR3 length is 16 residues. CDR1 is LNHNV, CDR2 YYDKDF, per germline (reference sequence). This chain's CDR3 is CATSGEGGGGTDTQYF. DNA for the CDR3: TGTGCCACCAGCGGCGAAGGAGGCGGGGGGACAGATACGCAGTATTTT.